This TCR beta chain was obtained from a study of chemoradiotherapy in HPV16-positive cancers. Study-wide results and caveats: Only a couple of HPV16-positive patients supplied the functional HPV-specificity definition.

With regard to this clone: Its antigen remains unknown.

TCRdb keeps only in-frame clones here, not all; method: immunoSEQ multiplex PCR. Altogether several thousand clones are present, 86% being singletons, with the ten largest covering over 2%. Per germline, CDR1 MNHNS and CDR2 SASEGT. The V and J ends lost 1 base and 9 bases respectively, with 13 bases between them. This CDR3 region has 14 residues. The chain links TRBV6-1 to TRBJ2-1; D is undetermined. The source of this sequence is a human donor with HPV-associated anogenital cancer. This sample comprised tumor tissue, obtained from a patient who underwent chemoradiotherapy. CDR3 region: CASSEEVSLGEQFF. Here the CDR3 DNA reads TGTGCCAGCAGTGAAGAGGTTTCATTGGGTGAGCAGTTCTTC.